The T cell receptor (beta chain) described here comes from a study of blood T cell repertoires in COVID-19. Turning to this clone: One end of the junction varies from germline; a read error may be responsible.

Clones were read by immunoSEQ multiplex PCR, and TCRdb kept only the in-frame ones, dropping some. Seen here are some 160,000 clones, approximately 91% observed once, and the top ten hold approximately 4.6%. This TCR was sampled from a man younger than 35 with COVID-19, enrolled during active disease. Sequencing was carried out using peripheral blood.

CDR3 loop: CARSRPGQGTGKGTYEQYF. Written as DNA, the CDR3 is TGCGCCCGCAGCCGGCCGGGACAGGGGACGGGGAAGGGGACCTACGAGCAGTACTTC. This sequence joins TRBV4-3 and TRBJ2-7, with 10 nucleotides matching TRBD1. The length of the CDR3 is 19 residues. Germline V gene data show CDR1 as LGHNA and CDR2 as YSLEER.